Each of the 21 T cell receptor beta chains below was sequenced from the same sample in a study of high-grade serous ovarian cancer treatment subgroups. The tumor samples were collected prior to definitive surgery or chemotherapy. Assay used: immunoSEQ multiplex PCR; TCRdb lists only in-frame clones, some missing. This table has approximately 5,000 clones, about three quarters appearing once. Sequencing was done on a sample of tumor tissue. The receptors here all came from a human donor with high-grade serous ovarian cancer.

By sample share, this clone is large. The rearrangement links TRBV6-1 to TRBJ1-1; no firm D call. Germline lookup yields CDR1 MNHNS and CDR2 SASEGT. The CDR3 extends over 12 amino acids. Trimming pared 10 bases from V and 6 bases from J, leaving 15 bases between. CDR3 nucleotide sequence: TGTGCCACCCTGTACGCGAGCCCTGAAGCTTTCTTT. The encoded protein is CATLYASPEAFF.

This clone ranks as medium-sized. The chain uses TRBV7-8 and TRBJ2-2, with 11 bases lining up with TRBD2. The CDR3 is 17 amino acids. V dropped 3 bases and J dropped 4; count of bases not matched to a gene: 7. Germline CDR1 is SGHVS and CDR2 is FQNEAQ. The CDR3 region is CASSFLSGGAGTGELFF. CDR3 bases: TGTGCCAGCAGCTTCCTTAGCGGGGGGGCGGGCACCGGGGAGCTGTTTTTT. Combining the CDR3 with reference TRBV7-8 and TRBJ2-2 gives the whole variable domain GAGVSQSPRYKVAKRGQDVALRCDPISGHVSLFWYQQALGQGPEFLTYFQNEAQLDKSGLPSDRFFAERPEGSVSTLKIQRTQQEDSAVYLCASSFLSGGAGTGELFFGEGSRLTVL.

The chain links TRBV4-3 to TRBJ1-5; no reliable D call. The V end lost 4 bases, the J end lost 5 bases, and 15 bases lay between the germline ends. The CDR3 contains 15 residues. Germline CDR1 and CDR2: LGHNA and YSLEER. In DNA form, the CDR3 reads TGCGCCAGCAGCCTAAAACATGGGGAAGATCAGCCCCAGCATTTT. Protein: CASSLKHGEDQPQHF.

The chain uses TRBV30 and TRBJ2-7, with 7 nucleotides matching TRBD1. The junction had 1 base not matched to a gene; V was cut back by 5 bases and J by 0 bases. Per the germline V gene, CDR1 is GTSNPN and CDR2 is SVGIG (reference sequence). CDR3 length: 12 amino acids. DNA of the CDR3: TGTGCCTGGGGGACAGACTCCTACGAGCAGTACTTC. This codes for CAWGTDSYEQYF.

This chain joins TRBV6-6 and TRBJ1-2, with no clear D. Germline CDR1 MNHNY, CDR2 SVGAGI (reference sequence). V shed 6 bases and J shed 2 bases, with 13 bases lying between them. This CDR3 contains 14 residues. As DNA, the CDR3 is TGTGCCAGCAGCCAACTTGGGCAAAACTATGGCTACACCTTC. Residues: CASSQLGQNYGYTF.

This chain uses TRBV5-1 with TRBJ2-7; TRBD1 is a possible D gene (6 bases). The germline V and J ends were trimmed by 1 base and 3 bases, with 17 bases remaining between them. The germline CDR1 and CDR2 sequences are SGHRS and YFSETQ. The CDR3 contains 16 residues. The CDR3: CASSLLWIGQIYEQYF. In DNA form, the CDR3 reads TGCGCCAGCAGCTTGCTTTGGATAGGACAGATCTACGAGCAGTACTTC.

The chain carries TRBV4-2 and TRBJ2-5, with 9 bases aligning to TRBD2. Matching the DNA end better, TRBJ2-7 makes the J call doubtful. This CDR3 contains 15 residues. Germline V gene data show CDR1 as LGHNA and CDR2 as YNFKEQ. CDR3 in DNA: TGTGCCAGCAGCCCCCCGGGACTAGCTTTTCACGAGCAGTACTTC. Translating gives CASSPPGLAFHEQYF.

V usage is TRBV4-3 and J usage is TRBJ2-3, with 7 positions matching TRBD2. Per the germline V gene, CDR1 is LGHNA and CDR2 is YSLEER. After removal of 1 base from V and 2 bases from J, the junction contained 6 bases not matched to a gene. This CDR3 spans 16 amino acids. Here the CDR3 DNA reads TGCGCCAGCAGCCAAGGAGGAGCGGGGTACACAGATACGCAGTATTTT. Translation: CASSQGGAGYTDTQYF.

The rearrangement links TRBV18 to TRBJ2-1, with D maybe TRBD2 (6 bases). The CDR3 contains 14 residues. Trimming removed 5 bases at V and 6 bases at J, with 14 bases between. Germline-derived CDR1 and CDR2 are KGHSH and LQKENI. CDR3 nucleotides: TGTGCCAGCTCATCCCGGGACTTAATCAATGAGCAGTTCTTC. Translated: CASSSRDLINEQFF.

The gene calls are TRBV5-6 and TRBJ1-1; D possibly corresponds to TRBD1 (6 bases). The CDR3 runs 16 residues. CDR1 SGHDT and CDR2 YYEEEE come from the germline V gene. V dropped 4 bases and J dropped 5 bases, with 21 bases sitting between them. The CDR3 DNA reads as TGTGCCAGCAGCACACCCGCAGGGGCGCGGTGGACTGAAGCTTTCTTT. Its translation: CASSTPAGARWTEAFF.

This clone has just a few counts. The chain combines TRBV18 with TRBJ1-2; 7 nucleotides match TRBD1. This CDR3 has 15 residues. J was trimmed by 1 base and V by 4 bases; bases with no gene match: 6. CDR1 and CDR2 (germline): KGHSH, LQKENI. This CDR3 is CASSRNRDSNYGYTF. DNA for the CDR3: TGTGCCAGCTCACGTAACCGGGACAGTAACTATGGCTACACCTTC.

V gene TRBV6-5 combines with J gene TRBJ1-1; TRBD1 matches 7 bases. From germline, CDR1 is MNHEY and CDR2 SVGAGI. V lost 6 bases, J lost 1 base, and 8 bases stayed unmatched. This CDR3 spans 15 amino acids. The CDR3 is CASRPGQKTNTEAFF. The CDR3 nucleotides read TGTGCCAGCAGACCGGGACAGAAAACGAACACTGAAGCTTTCTTT.

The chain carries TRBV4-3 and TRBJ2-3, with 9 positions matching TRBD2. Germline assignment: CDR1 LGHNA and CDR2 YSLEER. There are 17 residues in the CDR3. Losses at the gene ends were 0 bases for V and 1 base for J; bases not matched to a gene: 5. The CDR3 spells CASSQEILAGGTDTQYF. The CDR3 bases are TGCGCCAGCAGCCAAGAAATACTAGCGGGCGGCACAGATACGCAGTATTTT.

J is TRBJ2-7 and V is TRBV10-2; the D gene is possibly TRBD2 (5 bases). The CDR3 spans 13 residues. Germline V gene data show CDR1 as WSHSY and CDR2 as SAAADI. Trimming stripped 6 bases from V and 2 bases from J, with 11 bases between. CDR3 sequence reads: CASRAEGTYEQYF. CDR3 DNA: TGCGCCAGCAGAGCCGAGGGCACCTACGAGCAGTACTTC.

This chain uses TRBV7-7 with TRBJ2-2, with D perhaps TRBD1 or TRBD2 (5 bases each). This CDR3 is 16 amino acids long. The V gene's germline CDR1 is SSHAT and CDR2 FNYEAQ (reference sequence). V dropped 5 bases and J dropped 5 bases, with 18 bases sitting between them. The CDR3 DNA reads TGTGCCAGCAGCCCCCCGGGGACGGACTCGACCGGGGAGCTGTTTTTT. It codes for CASSPPGTDSTGELFF.

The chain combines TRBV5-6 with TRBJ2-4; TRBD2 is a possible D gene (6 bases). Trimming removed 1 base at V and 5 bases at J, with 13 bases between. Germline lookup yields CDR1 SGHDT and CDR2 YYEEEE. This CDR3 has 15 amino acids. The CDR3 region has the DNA TGTGCCAGCAGCTTGTCACCCGGGGAGGAAAACATTCAGTACTTC. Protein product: CASSLSPGEENIQYF.

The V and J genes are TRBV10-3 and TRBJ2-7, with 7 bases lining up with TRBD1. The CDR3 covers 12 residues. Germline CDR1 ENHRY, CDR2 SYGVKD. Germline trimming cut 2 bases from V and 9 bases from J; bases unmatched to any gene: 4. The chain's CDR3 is CAISEGQGVQYF. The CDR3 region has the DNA TGTGCCATCAGTGAGGGTCAGGGGGTGCAGTACTTC.

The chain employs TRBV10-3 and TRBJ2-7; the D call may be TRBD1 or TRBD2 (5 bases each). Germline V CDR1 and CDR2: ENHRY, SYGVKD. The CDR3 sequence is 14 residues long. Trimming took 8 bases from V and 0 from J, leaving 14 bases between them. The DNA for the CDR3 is TGTGCCATCGGGCCGGTGGGGGACTCCTACGAGCAGTACTTC. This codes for CAIGPVGDSYEQYF.

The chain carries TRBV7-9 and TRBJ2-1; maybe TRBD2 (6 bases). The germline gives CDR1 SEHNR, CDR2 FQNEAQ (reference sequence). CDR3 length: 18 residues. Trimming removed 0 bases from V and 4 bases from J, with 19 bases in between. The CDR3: CASSLAFFGTGGYNEQFF. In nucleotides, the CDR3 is TGTGCCAGCAGCTTAGCGTTTTTCGGGACTGGAGGTTACAATGAGCAGTTCTTC.

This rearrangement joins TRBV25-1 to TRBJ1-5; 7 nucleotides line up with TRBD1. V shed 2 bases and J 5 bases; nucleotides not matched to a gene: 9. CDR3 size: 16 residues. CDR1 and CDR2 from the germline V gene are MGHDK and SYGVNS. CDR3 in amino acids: CASSEQDRRSHQPQHF. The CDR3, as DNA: TGTGCCAGCAGTGAACAGGACAGGCGAAGTCATCAGCCCCAGCATTTT.

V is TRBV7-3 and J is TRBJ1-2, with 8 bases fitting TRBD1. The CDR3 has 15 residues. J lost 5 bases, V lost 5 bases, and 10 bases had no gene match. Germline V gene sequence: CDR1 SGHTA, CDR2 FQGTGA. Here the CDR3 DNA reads TGTGCCAGCAGCCCTACCCAGGGGGCGAGTTATGGCTACACCTTC. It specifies CASSPTQGASYGYTF.